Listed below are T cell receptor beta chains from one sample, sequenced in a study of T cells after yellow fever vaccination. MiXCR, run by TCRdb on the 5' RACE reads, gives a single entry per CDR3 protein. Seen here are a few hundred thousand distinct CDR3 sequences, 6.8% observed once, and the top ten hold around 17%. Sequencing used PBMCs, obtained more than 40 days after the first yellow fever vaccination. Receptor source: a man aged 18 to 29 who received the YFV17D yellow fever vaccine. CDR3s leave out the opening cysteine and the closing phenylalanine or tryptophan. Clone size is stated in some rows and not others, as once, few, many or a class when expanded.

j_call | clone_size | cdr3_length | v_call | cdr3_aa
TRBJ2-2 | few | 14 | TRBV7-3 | ASTPLAGPGTGELF
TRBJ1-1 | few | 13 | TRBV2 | ASSVQTGVWTEAF
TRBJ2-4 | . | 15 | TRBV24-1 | ATSEEDRLLAKNIQY
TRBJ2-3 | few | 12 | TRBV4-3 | ATAATMSTDTQY
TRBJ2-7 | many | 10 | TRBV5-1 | ASSLEGNEQY
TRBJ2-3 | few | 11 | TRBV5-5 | ASSVGSLDTQY
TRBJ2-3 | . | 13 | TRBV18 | ASSPLYLATDTQY
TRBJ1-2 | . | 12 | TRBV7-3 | ASSLGQGSDGYT
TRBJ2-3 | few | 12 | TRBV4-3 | ASSQEPYTDTQY
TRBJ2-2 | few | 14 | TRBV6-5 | ASSLGLVRDTGELF
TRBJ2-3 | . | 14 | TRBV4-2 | ASSQLTAVRSDTQY
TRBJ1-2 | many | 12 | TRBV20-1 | SAAAPVSNYGYT
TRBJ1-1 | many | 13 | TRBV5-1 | ASSAGDLMNTEAF
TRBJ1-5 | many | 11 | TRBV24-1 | ATTQSGNQPQH
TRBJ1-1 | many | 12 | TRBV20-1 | SGEGEGVNTEAF
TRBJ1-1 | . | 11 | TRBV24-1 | ATSAQGRTEAF
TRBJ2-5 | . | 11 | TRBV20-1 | SARVAFEETQY
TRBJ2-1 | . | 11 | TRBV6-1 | ASRAGTYNEQF
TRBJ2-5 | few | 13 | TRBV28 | ASSFWRGSSGTQY
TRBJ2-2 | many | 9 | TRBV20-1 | SARDGGELF
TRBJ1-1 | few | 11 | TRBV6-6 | ASGDKDITEAF
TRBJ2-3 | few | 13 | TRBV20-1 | SGSSGTQGAYTQY
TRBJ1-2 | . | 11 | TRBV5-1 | ASSPHGQHGYT
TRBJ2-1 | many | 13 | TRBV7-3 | ASSLGGASYNEQF
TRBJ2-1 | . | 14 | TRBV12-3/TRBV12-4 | ASSLDAGPGYNEQF
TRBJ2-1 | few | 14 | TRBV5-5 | ASSLVATSSYNEQF
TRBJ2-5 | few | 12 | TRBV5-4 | ASSFQDSQETQY
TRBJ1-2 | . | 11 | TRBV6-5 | ASSYSREYGYT
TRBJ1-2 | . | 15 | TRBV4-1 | ASSQGLTGQTNYGYT
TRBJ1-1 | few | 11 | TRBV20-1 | SASGPTSTEAF
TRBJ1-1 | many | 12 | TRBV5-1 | ASSLSVVNTEAF
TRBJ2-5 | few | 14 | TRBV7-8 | ASSFTSGVYQETQY
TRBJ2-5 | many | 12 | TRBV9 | ASSPGGFQETQY
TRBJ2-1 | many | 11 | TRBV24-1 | ATGGSSYNEQF
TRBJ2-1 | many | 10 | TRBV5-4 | ASNVVGDEQF
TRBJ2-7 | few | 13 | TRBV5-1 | ASSQTPRDPYEQY
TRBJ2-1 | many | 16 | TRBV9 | ASSDTPGRKKSYNEQF
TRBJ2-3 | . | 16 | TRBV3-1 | AICLSFPGGAMADTQY
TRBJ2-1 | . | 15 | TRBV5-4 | ASSPRPGISSYNEQF
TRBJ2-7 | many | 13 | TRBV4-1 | ASSQVRQGFYEQY
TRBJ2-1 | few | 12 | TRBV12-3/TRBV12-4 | ASRTVGGNNEQF
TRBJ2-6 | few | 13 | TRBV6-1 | ASRQYSSGANVLT
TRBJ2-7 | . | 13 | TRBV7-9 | ASSPRTGLGYEQY
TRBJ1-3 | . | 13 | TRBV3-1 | ASRGQFLSGNTIY
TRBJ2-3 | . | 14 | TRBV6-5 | ASSYSKRGGTDTQY
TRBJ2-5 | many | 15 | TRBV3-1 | ASSQDRGARTQETQY
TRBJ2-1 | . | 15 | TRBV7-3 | ASSLTRLAGGYNEQF
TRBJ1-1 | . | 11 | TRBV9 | ASSVEGVTEAF
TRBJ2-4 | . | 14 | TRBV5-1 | ASSLLAGEPSDIQY
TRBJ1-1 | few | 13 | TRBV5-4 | ASSPGGQMNTEAF
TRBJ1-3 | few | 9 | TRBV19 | ASSTGNTIY
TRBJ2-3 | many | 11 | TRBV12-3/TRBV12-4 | ASSSRGTDTQY